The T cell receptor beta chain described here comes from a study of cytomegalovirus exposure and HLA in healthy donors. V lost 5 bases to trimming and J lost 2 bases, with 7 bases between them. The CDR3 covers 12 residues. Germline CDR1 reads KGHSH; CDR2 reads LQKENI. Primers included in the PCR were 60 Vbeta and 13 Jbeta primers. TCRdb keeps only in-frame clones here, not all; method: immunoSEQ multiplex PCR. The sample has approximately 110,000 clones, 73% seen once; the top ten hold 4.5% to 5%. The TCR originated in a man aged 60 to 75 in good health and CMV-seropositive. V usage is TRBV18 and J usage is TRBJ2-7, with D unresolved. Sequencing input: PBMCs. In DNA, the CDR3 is TGTGCCAGCTCAGAACTTCCCTACGAGCAGTACTTC. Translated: CASSELPYEQYF.